This is a list of T cell receptor beta chains from one sample in a study of T cell responses to AZD1222 COVID-19 vaccine. TCRdb's copy holds only in-frame clones and misses some; the assay was immunoSEQ multiplex PCR. The sample includes 100,000 or so clones, roughly nine tenths of them seen just once. Source: peripheral blood, taken on day 0 of AZD1222 vaccination. These receptor sequences come from an adult in good health. CDR3s include the opening cysteine and the closing phenylalanine or tryptophan.

j_call | v_call | cdr3_aa
TRBJ2-2 | TRBV5-6 | CASSSLGQNTGELFF
TRBJ1-2 | TRBV5-6 | CASSPSPTAFYGYTF
TRBJ2-7 | TRBV7-2 | CASSPDRFSYEQYF
TRBJ1-6 | TRBV27 | CASRGGQVLFSYNSPLHF
TRBJ2-7 | TRBV2 | CASREATGLSYEQYF
TRBJ1-2 | TRBV5-1 | CASSLDRGRGGYTF
TRBJ1-2 | TRBV15 | CATSVTGQLANYGYTF
TRBJ1-1 | TRBV13 | CASSTGQGNTEAFF
TRBJ2-2 | TRBV5-1 | CASEPLTGNTGELFF
TRBJ2-1 | TRBV12-3/TRBV12-4 | CASSPYGEQFF
TRBJ1-5 | TRBV10-3 | CAISEAAHREPQHF
TRBJ1-1 | TRBV4-2 | CASSPVGQGNTEAFF
TRBJ2-7 | TRBV9 | CASSSQGGTAVYEQYF
TRBJ2-3 | TRBV5-6 | CASSLAASYTDTQYF
TRBJ1-2 | TRBV6-5 | CASSYSVNSNYGYTF
TRBJ1-5 | TRBV19 | CASSIDPRRGHSQSNQPQHF
TRBJ1-1 | TRBV12-3/TRBV12-4 | CASSSVGQAEAFF
TRBJ2-3 | TRBV10-3 | CAISEVRADTQYF
TRBJ2-1 | TRBV27 | CASTPRGFSTYNEQFF
TRBJ1-2 | TRBV6-2/TRBV6-3 | CASSYPPLYGYTF
TRBJ1-3 | TRBV10-3 | CAITERDSGNTIYF
TRBJ2-7 | TRBV24-1 | CATSDGGRAYEQYF
TRBJ1-1 | TRBV19 | CASSSAGTPFTEAFF
TRBJ1-1 | TRBV19 | CATGGAFF
TRBJ1-5 | TRBV5-6 | CASSYTGFGNQPQHF
TRBJ1-4 | TRBV5-1 | CASSLSQAGEKLFF
TRBJ2-1 | TRBV28 | CASSSPRASGRGIYNEQFF
TRBJ1-4 | TRBV2 | CASSGGWAGVFF
TRBJ1-6 | TRBV6-5 | CASSYSTGDSPLHF
TRBJ2-2 | TRBV11-3 | CASGAGGGTTGELFF
TRBJ2-3 | TRBV5-4 | CASSSPGTRGDTQYF
TRBJ2-1 | TRBV5-1 | CASSLDNEQFF